A single sample is the source of the 25 T cell receptor beta chains below, sequenced in a study of memory CD4+ T cells and cytomegalovirus serostatus (dated by TCRdb to between 2018 and 2020). Single viable CD3+CD4+CD8-CD45RO+ cells were sorted as memory CD4+ T cells on a FACSAria II. Library prep was done by the immunoSEQ multiplex PCR assay. What TCRdb holds here is the immuneACCESS table cut down to in-frame rearrangements. Part of the clones is not present; checked against another copy, under half of the missing clones reflect an unresolved V gene, and the others are unexplained. This sample comprises 41,000 or so clones, roughly three quarters of them detected only once. The top ten constitute about 0.79% of the sample. The sample was memory CD4+ T cells from blood. All receptors derive from an adult in good health and CMV-seronegative.

The chain uses TRBV13 and TRBJ2-3, with D perhaps matching TRBD2 (6 bases). CDR3 length: 16 residues. The germline V and J ends were trimmed by 0 bases and 5 bases, with 15 bases remaining between them. The germline gives CDR1 PRHDT, CDR2 FYEKMQ (reference sequence). CDR3 loop: CASSLGRRGRGDTQYF. Written as DNA, the CDR3 is TGTGCCAGCAGCTTAGGCCGACGGGGGAGAGGAGATACGCAGTATTTT.

The chain combines TRBV6-1 with TRBJ2-7, with 9 nucleotides matching TRBD2. After removal of 6 bases from V and 0 bases from J, the junction contained 6 bases not matched to a gene. CDR1 is MNHNS, CDR2 SASEGT, per germline. The CDR3 covers 15 residues. The CDR3 reads CASSRGRGGSYEQYF. The CDR3 nucleotides are TGTGCCAGCAGCCGGGGGCGGGGGGGCTCCTACGAGCAGTACTTC.

This clone was detected a few times. The rearrangement links TRBV4-2 to TRBJ2-7; D is uncertain. V was clipped by 1 base and J by 1 base, with 8 bases between them. The germline CDR1 and CDR2 sequences are LGHNA and YNFKEQ. The CDR3 length is 14 residues. The CDR3 DNA is TGTGCCAGCAGCCAAGGTGGGGTTTCCTACGAGCAGTACTTC. It specifies CASSQGGVSYEQYF.

The chain has TRBV30 and TRBJ1-1; possibly TRBD1 for D (5 bases). V lost 1 base and J lost 2, with 14 bases in between. Germline CDR1 GTSNPN, CDR2 SVGIG (reference sequence). The CDR3 totals 15 residues. DNA of the CDR3: TGTGCCTGGAGTGAATCTCGCCAGGGTAACACTGAAGCTTTCTTT. Amino acid sequence: CAWSESRQGNTEAFF.

This sequence joins TRBV5-6 and TRBJ2-1, with D perhaps being TRBD1 or TRBD2 (6 bases each). Germline V lookup: CDR1 SGHDT, CDR2 YYEEEE. Trimming removed 5 bases at V and 10 bases at J, with 28 bases between. The CDR3 totals 17 residues. The CDR3 DNA follows: TGTGCCAGCAGTGCAATGGGGCGGGACATTACTACTCCGGAGCAGTTCTTC. It codes for CASSAMGRDITTPEQFF.

CDR3 sequence reads: CASRLTTGGWREQYF. CDR3 nucleotide sequence: TGTGCCAGCAGGCTCACGACAGGCGGGTGGCGGGAGCAGTACTTC. This chain links TRBV6-5 with TRBJ2-7, with D perhaps matching TRBD1 (6 bases). V dropped 6 bases and J dropped 7 bases, with 22 bases sitting between them. This CDR3 is built from 15 residues. Per germline, CDR1 MNHEY and CDR2 SVGAGI.

The V gene is TRBV6-1, the J gene TRBJ2-4; 11 bases are shared with TRBD2. The J segment lost 15 bases and the V segment lost 7 bases, leaving 17 bases of the junction unmatched. The CDR3 spans 15 residues. The V gene's germline CDR1 is MNHNS and CDR2 SASEGT. The CDR3 nucleotides are TGTGCCAGCACCAGAACCTCTAGCGGGGGGCTGGGTGCGTACTTC. It encodes CASTRTSSGGLGAYF.

This chain joins TRBV6-1 and TRBJ1-4, with D tentatively TRBD1 (6 bases). The CDR3 sequence is 14 residues long. The V and J ends lost 4 bases and 7 bases respectively, with 13 bases between them. Looked up from germline, CDR1 is MNHNS and CDR2 is SASEGT. The CDR3 reads CASSAIAQGEKLFF. The CDR3 region has the DNA TGTGCCAGCAGTGCAATCGCACAGGGTGAAAAACTGTTTTTT.

V usage is TRBV30 and J usage is TRBJ1-2; D gene ambiguous. The CDR3 extends over 13 amino acids. V lost 1 base to trimming and J lost 4 bases, with 10 bases between them. The germline V gene has CDR1 GTSNPN and CDR2 SVGIG (reference sequence). DNA of the CDR3: TGTGCCTGGAGTGGGATCGAGTCCTATGGCTACACCTTC. Protein: CAWSGIESYGYTF.

The chain is built from TRBV7-2 and TRBJ2-1; D is ambiguous. The germline gives CDR1 SGHTA, CDR2 FQGNSA. V lost 2 bases and J 7 bases, leaving 6 bases between the germline ends. The CDR3 consists of 12 residues. This CDR3 reads CASSLTLNEQFF. For the CDR3, the DNA is TGTGCCAGCAGCTTAACGCTAAATGAGCAGTTCTTC. The whole variable domain, remainder taken from reference TRBV7-2 and TRBJ2-1, is GAGVSQSPSNKVTEKGKDVELRCDPISGHTALYWYRQSLGQGLEFLIYFQGNSAPDKSGLPSDRFSAERTGGSVSTLTIQRTQQEDSAVYLCASSLTLNEQFFGPGTRLTVL.

V and J are TRBV2 and TRBJ2-3; 10 positions match TRBD2. V gave up 4 bases and J gave up 3 bases; unmatched junction bases: 4. The germline V gene has CDR1 SNHLY and CDR2 FYNNEI. The CDR3 is 15 residues long. CDR3 region: CASSVLLAGTDTQYF. CDR3 DNA sequence: TGTGCCAGCAGTGTTCTACTAGCGGGGACAGATACGCAGTATTTT.

The chain combines TRBV7-8 with TRBJ1-2, with TRBD1 matching over 9 bases. The V and J ends lost 1 base and 8 bases, in that order; junction bases with no gene match: 8. The CDR3 is 15 residues long. From germline, CDR1 is SGHVS and CDR2 FQNEAQ. The CDR3 reads CASSLGRDRVKGYTF. In DNA form, the CDR3 reads TGTGCCAGCAGCTTAGGAAGGGACAGGGTGAAGGGCTACACCTTC.

The DNA of the CDR3 is TGTGCCAGCAGCTTTGATCCGAGCACAGATACGCAGTATTTT. Its translation is CASSFDPSTDTQYF. The chain is built from TRBV7-3 and TRBJ2-3; D is unresolved. Trimming took 3 bases from V and 0 from J, leaving 7 bases between them. From germline, CDR1 is SGHTA and CDR2 FQGTGA. The CDR3 contains 14 residues.

This clone was observed a few times. This chain connects TRBV4-1 to TRBJ1-1; D may be TRBD1 (6 bases). Per germline, CDR1 MGHRA and CDR2 YSYEKL. The CDR3 loop spans 17 amino acids. The ends were cut back, 4 bases at V and 4 bases at J, with 22 bases in the middle. The CDR3 sequence: CASSRGLTGLIGTEAFF. The CDR3 DNA is TGCGCCAGCAGCCGAGGACTAACAGGGCTTATAGGCACTGAAGCTTTCTTT.

The chain has TRBV4-3 and TRBJ2-5; no definite D call. The CDR3 extends over 14 amino acids. CDR1 and CDR2 from the germline V gene are LGHNA and YSLEER. V lost 0 bases, J lost 5 bases, and 10 bases lay in between. DNA for the CDR3: TGCGCCAGCAGCCAAGATCTTACAAGGGAGACCCAGTACTTC. Translating it yields CASSQDLTRETQYF.

The CDR3 sequence: CASRRSKEKLFF. CDR3 nucleotides: TGTGCCAGTAGGCGGAGCAAGGAAAAACTGTTTTTT. This rearrangement joins TRBV19 to TRBJ1-4; D remains unclear. CDR1 LNHDA and CDR2 SQIVND come from the germline V gene (reference sequence). The ends were cut back, 6 bases at V and 8 bases at J, with 10 bases in the middle. The CDR3 consists of 12 residues.

This clone is labeled medium-sized. J is TRBJ1-1 and V is TRBV7-9; D gene ambiguous. Germline V gene sequence: CDR1 SEHNR, CDR2 FQNEAQ (reference sequence). The germline V and J ends were trimmed by 0 bases and 4 bases, with 6 bases remaining between them. This CDR3 comprises 13 residues. The CDR3 region has the DNA TGTGCCAGCAGCTTAGCGGAGGGCACTGAAGCTTTCTTT. It encodes CASSLAEGTEAFF.

The chain links TRBV25-1 to TRBJ1-5; 8 nucleotides match TRBD1. This CDR3 comprises 16 residues. Trimming removed 2 bases from V and 5 bases from J; junction bases left unmatched: 8. Germline-derived CDR1 and CDR2 are MGHDK and SYGVNS. The CDR3 loop reads CASSERTGLGDQPQHF. The CDR3 bases are TGTGCCAGCAGTGAAAGGACAGGGCTGGGGGATCAGCCCCAGCATTTT.

The V call is TRBV6-1, the J call TRBJ1-2; TRBD1 might be the D (5 bases). Germline CDR1 MNHNS, CDR2 SASEGT. The CDR3 extends over 15 amino acids. Trimming left V 7 bases short and J 3 bases short, with 18 bases between. This CDR3 is CASIGGVFEDYGYTF. The CDR3 DNA is TGTGCCAGCATTGGGGGGGTTTTTGAGGACTATGGCTACACCTTC.

This CDR3 reads CASSLDQSGGNEQFF. For the CDR3, the DNA is TGTGCCAGCAGCTTAGATCAGTCAGGGGGGAATGAGCAGTTCTTC. The chain couples TRBV11-2 to TRBJ2-1, with D possibly TRBD1 on 7 matching bases. Germline V gives CDR1 SGHAT, CDR2 FQNNGV. The germline V and J ends were trimmed by 0 bases and 7 bases, with 13 bases remaining between them. The length of the CDR3 is 15 residues.

This clone was picked up a small number of times. The chain couples TRBV6-1 to TRBJ2-7; perhaps TRBD2 as D (6 bases). CDR1 is MNHNS, CDR2 SASEGT, per germline. Trimming stripped 1 base from V and 5 bases from J, with 9 bases between. The CDR3 runs to 13 residues. In nucleotides, the CDR3 is TGTGCCAGCAGTGAAGGGAGGGTTGACGAGCAGTACTTC. It codes for CASSEGRVDEQYF.

This clone has more than one count but fewer than ten. This chain connects TRBV14 to TRBJ1-1, with a possible D match to TRBD1 (5 bases). Germline-derived CDR1 and CDR2 are SGHDN and FVKESK. The CDR3 extends over 13 amino acids. Trimming took 5 bases from V and 3 from J, leaving 10 bases between them. CDR3 amino acids: CASSLQEDTEAFF. CDR3 nucleotides: TGTGCCAGCAGCTTACAGGAGGACACTGAAGCTTTCTTT.

The V gene is TRBV19, the J gene TRBJ1-1, with D possibly TRBD1 on 6 matching bases. The CDR3 is 14 amino acids. Germline values: CDR1 LNHDA, CDR2 SQIVND (reference sequence). Trimming removed 5 bases at V and 1 base at J, with 11 bases between. The CDR3 DNA reads TGTGCCAGTAGTTGGGCAGGGGAGAACACTGAAGCTTTCTTT. It is translated as CASSWAGENTEAFF.

This chain connects TRBV14 to TRBJ1-2; D call uncertain. Germline V gene lookup returns CDR1 SGHDN and CDR2 FVKESK. V lost 0 bases, J lost 6 bases, and 17 bases lay in between. The CDR3 totals 16 residues. CDR3 protein: CASSQDVNSLRDGYTF. In nucleotides, the CDR3 is TGTGCCAGCAGCCAAGATGTAAACAGTTTACGAGATGGCTACACCTTC.

The rearrangement uses TRBV29-1 and TRBJ2-7, with D perhaps being TRBD1 or TRBD2 (5 bases each). The CDR3 consists of 11 residues. CDR1 SQVTM and CDR2 ANQGSEA come from the germline V gene. Trimming pared 7 bases from V and 7 bases from J, leaving 14 bases between. CDR3 in amino acids: CSAGRPEEQYF. DNA for the CDR3: TGCAGCGCGGGACGGCCGGAGGAGCAGTACTTC.